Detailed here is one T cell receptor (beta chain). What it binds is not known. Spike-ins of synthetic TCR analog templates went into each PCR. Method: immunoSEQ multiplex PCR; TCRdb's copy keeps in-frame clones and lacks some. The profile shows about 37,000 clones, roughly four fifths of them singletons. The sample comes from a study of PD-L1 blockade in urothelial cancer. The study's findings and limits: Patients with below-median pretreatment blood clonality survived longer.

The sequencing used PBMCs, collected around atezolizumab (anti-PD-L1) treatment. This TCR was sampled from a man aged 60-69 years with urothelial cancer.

CDR3 sequence: CASGPRDRGMSNEKLFF. CDR3 nucleotides: TGTGCTAGTGGTCCTCGGGACAGGGGGATGAGTAATGAAAAACTGTTTTTT. The rearrangement uses TRBV12-5 and TRBJ1-4, with 11 bases lining up with TRBD1. This CDR3 has 17 residues. Trimming at V came to 5 bases and at J to 4 bases, leaving 9 bases not matched to a gene. Germline CDR1 reads LGHNT; CDR2 reads FRNRAP.